The clone carrying this TCR beta chain occurred a few times. Its antigen is undetermined. Template switching created a universal primer site, and the cDNA included unique molecular identifiers. TCRdb reprocessed the 5' RACE reads via MiXCR and lists one record per CDR3 protein. Of around 1.7 million distinct CDR3 sequences listed, about 32% were seen once; the top ten hold around 0.3%. The data belong to a study of identical twins. V was clipped by 3 bases and J by 5 bases; unmatched bases: 5. Germline V gene sequence: CDR1 SGHVS, CDR2 FQNEAQ. This CDR3 is built from 15 residues. General study findings and limits: A lower insertion count was a feature of abundant cord blood beta clonotypes, with no such feature in memory repertoires.

This receptor was obtained from a newborn girl in good health. The V call is TRBV7-8, the J call TRBJ1-5; 9 bases match TRBD1. The sample taken for sequencing was cord blood. CDR3 coding DNA: TGTGCCAGCAGCTTGGACAGGGGCAGGCATCAGCCCCAGCATTTT. It translates to CASSLDRGRHQPQHF.